This TCR beta chain was sequenced during a study of shared clonotypes between healthy human individuals. Germline CDR1 reads SGHRS; CDR2 reads YFSETQ. The CDR3 spans 13 residues. The junction had 6 bases not matched to a gene; V was cut back by 3 bases and J by 7 bases. Sequencing used immunoSEQ multiplex PCR; TCRdb keeps in-frame clones, though not all of them. The sample carries about 530,000 clones, 75% to 80% recorded once. The sample comprised PBMCs. The chain links TRBV5-1 to TRBJ2-7; 8 nucleotides align to TRBD1. This clonotype was sampled from a woman aged 35 to 49 in good health. Some clones in this sample may be carry-over from other donors' samples. In DNA, the CDR3 is TGCGCCAGCAGCTACGGACAGGGCGAGGAGCAGTACTTC. Amino acids: CASSYGQGEEQYF.